This entry features one TCR beta chain sequence. Its antigen is not identified. TCRdb keeps only in-frame clones here, not all; method: immunoSEQ multiplex PCR. The table includes about 77,000 clones, approximately 84% detected once. The record originates from a study of OX40 agonist ivuxolimab in advanced cancers. The V and J ends lost 4 bases and 0 bases respectively, with 4 bases between them. This CDR3 comprises 13 residues. The germline V gene encodes CDR1 SGHTA and CDR2 FQGNSA. Study results and limitations: CD4+ and CD8+ T cells in blood underwent clonal expansion by week 6 at 0.1 to 3.0 mg/kg. Expanded clones tended on average to be more numerous among CD8+ T cells than CD4+.

The sequence was collected from an adult with an advanced solid tumor such as melanoma, head and neck, liver or kidney cancer. Here the sequenced sample was CD4+ or CD8+ T cells sorted from blood, taken in a trial of the OX40 agonist ivuxolimab. The rearrangement joins TRBV7-2 to TRBJ2-1; D remains unclear. CDR3 region: CASSSRSYNEQFF. For the CDR3, the DNA is TGTGCCAGCAGCTCCCGCTCCTACAATGAGCAGTTCTTC.